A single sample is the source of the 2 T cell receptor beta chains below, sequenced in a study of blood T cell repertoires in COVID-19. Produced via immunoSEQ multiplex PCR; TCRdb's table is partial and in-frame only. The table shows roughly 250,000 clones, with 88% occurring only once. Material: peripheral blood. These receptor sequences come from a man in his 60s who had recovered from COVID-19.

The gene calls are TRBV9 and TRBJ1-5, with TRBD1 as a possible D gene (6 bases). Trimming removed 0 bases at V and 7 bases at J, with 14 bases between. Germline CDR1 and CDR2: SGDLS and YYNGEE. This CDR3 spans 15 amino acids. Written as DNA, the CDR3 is TGTGCCAGCAGCGTAGGCCCGGGGGGCGACCAGCCCCAGCATTTT. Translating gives CASSVGPGGDQPQHF.

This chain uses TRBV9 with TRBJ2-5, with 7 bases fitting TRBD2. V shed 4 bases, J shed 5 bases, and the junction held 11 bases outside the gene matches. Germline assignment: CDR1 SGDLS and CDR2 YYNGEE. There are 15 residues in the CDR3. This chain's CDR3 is CASSPGGPLGETQYF. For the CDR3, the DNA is TGTGCCAGCAGCCCGGGGGGACCCCTCGGGGAGACCCAGTACTTC.